This T cell receptor beta chain stems from a study of blood T cells in healthy people across ages. The authors drew about 9.5 milliliters of peripheral blood from each donor. This clonotype was seen only a few times. Together with a sample-barcoded 5' primer, a J-beta primer mix was included in a second PCR lasting roughly 6 to 12 cycles. MiXCR, applied by TCRdb to the 5' RACE reads, yields one record per CDR3 protein. The sample lists about 810,000 distinct CDR3 sequences; under 40% were seen once. With 4 bases removed from V and 5 bases from J, the gap between germline ends came to 11 bases. The CDR3 extends over 13 amino acids.

What was sequenced was blood. The chain recombines TRBV12-3 or TRBV12-4 with TRBJ1-1, with a tentative D call TRBD1 (5 bases). The receptor comes from a man aged 18-30 years in good health. In DNA form, the CDR3 reads TGTGCCAGCAGTTCTAGACAGACGACTGAAGCTTTCTTT. Translating gives CASSSRQTTEAFF.